This T cell receptor (beta chain) was observed in a study of T cell repertoires in cytomegalovirus infection. Study overall: It can be stated that public TCR beta signatures indicated CMV infection as well as a matching HLA type. Study results and caveats: Ex vivo responses were dominated by HLA-C-restricted CMV-specific TCR beta clonotypes.

One entry per CDR3 protein results from TCRdb running MiXCR on the reads. This repertoire shows about 250,000 distinct CDR3 sequences, approximately 7% found once; its top ten account for around 6.9%. This clonotype was counted between two and nine times. Its antigen is as yet unknown. The CDR3 runs 14 residues. Germline assignment: CDR1 MNHEY and CDR2 SVGAGI. V dropped 6 bases and J dropped 4; count of bases not matched to a gene: 8. Sequencing was done on a sample of PBMCs. The J gene is TRBJ1-2, the V gene TRBV6-5; TRBD1 aligns across 7 bases. This TCR was sampled from a human donor in good health (CMV status not recorded). Some clones in this sample may be carry-over from other donors' samples. The CDR3 is CASRSTGEGYGYTF. The CDR3 DNA is TGTGCCAGCAGATCTACAGGGGAAGGCTATGGCTACACCTTC.